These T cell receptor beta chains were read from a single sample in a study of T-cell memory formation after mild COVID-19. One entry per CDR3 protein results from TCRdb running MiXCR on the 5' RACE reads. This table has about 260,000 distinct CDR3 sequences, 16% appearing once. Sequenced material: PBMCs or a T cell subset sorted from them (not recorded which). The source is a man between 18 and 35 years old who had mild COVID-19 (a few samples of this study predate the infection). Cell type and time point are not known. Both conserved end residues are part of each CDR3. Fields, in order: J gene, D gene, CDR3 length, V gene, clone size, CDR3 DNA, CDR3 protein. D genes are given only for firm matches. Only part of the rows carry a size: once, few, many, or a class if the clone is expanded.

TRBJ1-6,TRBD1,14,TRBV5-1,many,TGCGCCAGCAGCTCGGGACAGAATAATTCACCCCTCCACTTT,CASSSGQNNSPLHF
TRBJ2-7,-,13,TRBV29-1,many,TGCAGCGTTGAAGATAACCGGTTGAGGAAGCAGTACTTC,CSVEDNRLRKQYF
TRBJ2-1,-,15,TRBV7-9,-,TGTGCCAGCAGCTCTACAGGCCCCAGCTTAGGGGAGCAGTTCTTC,CASSSTGPSLGEQFF
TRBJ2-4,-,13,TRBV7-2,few,TGTGCCAGCAGCTTAGATGGGGGTAACATTCAGTACTTC,CASSLDGGNIQYF
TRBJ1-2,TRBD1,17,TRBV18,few,TGTGCCAGCTCACCAAACCTGGAGGGGGCAGCGGGCTATGGCTACACCTTC,CASSPNLEGAAGYGYTF
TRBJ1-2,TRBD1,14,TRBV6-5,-,TGTGCCAGCAGTCAGGACAGGGAAAACGATGGCTACACCTTC,CASSQDRENDGYTF
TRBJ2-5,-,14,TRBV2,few,TGTGCCAGCGGAAGGCAGGAGGTACCAGAGACCCAGTACTTC,CASGRQEVPETQYF
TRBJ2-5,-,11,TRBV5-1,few,TGCGCCAGCAGCTTGATGGGGTCCCAGTACTTC,CASSLMGSQYF
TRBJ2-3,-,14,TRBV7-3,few,TGTGCCAGCAGCTTGGACGGCCCTACAGATACGCAGTATTTT,CASSLDGPTDTQYF
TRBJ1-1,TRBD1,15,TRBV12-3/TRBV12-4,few,TGTGCCAGCAGTGATACGGGACAGGGGAACACTGAAGCTTTCTTT,CASSDTGQGNTEAFF
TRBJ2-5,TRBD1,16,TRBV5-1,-,TGCGCCAGCAGCTTGGATGGCAGGGGGCCAAAGAGAACCCAGTACTTC,CASSLDGRGPKRTQYF
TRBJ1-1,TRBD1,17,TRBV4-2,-,TGTGCCAGCAGCCAAGACCAGGGACAGGGAACGAGCACTGAAGCTTTCTTT,CASSQDQGQGTSTEAFF
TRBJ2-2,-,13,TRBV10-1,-,TGCGCCAGCAGCGTAGGGGTACCGGGGGAGCTGTTTTTT,CASSVGVPGELFF
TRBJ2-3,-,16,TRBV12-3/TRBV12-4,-,TGTGCCAGCACCACAAGAAGGGGGACGGGTCCAGATACGCAGTATTTT,CASTTRRGTGPDTQYF
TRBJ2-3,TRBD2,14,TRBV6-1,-,TGTGCCAGTGAAGGGACTAGCCACACAGATACGCAGTATTTT,CASEGTSHTDTQYF
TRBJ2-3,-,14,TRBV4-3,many,TGCGCCAGCAGCCAAGAAACCTGGGCAGATACGCAGTATTTT,CASSQETWADTQYF
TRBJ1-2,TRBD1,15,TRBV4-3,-,TGCGCCAGCAGCCAAGATTCTAGGGACAGCTATGGCTACACCTTC,CASSQDSRDSYGYTF
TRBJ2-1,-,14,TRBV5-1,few,TGCGCCAGCAGCTTGTGGGCAGGGTCCAATGAGCAGTTCTTC,CASSLWAGSNEQFF
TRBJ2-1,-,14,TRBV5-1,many,TGTGCCAGCAGTTTTCCCTCCTCCTACAATGAGCAGTTCTTC,CASSFPSSYNEQFF
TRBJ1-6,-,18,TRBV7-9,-,TGTGCCAGCAGCTTAATTGGGCTTTCCAATGCCCATAATTCACCCCTCCACTTT,CASSLIGLSNAHNSPLHF
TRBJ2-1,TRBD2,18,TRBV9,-,TGTGCCAGCAGCGTGGCTAGCGGGGGGTGGGGCCCCTACAATGAGCAGTTCTTC,CASSVASGGWGPYNEQFF
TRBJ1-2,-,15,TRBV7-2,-,TGTGCCAGCAGCATCCTAGGGCAGGGTCGGTATGGCTACACCTTC,CASSILGQGRYGYTF
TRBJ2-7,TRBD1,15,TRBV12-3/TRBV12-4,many,TGTGCCAGCAGTTGGACAGGGGGACTCGGGTACGAGCAGTACTTC,CASSWTGGLGYEQYF
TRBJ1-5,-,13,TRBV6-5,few,TGTGCCAGCAGCGGACAGAGTGATCAGCCCCAGCATTTT,CASSGQSDQPQHF
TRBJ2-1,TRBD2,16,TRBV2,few,TGTGCCAGCAGAAAGCGGGGGCCCACCTCCTACAATGAGCAGTTCTTC,CASRKRGPTSYNEQFF
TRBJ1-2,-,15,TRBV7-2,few,TGTGCCAGCAGCTTAGCGCGGAGACAAAGCTATGGCTACACCTTC,CASSLARRQSYGYTF
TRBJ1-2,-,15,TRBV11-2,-,TGTGCCAGCAGCTTAGGGCAGGGTGAGCTATATGGCTACACCTTC,CASSLGQGELYGYTF
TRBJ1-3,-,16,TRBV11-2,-,TGTGCCAGCAGCTTAGATCTTATGTCCTCCAGTGACACCATATATTTT,CASSLDLMSSSDTIYF
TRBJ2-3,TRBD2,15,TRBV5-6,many,TGTGCCAGCAGCTTACCGGGACTAGCGCAGGATACGCAGTATTTT,CASSLPGLAQDTQYF
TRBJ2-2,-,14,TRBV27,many,TGTGCCAGCAGTTTCCCCGGGGGCACCGGGGAGCTGTTTTTT,CASSFPGGTGELFF
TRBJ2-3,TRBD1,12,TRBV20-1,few,TGCAGTGCGGCCAGGGGGCGGGATACGCAGTATTTT,CSAARGRDTQYF
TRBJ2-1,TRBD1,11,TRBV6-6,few,TGTGCCAGCAGTTACGCGGGACAGGGGTTCTTC,CASSYAGQGFF
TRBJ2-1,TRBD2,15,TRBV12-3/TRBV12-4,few,TGTGCCAGCAGTTTAAGGGCGGGACTAGGCGATGAGCAGTTCTTC,CASSLRAGLGDEQFF
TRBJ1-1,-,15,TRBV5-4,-,TGTGCCAGCAGCTTGGGCCCGACAGCGAACACTGAAGCTTTCTTT,CASSLGPTANTEAFF
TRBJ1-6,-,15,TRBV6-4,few,TGTGCCAGCAGTGTGGAGGGGATGAGTAATTCACCCCTCCACTTT,CASSVEGMSNSPLHF
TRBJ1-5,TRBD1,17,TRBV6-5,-,TGTGCCAGCAGCCAACGCCGGGACAGCTATAGCAATCAGCCCCAGCATTTT,CASSQRRDSYSNQPQHF
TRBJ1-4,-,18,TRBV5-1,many,TGCGCCAGCAGTGATGCTCTGCGAACTATTGCAACTAATGAAAAACTGTTTTTT,CASSDALRTIATNEKLFF
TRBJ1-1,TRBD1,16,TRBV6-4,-,TGTGCCAGCAGTGGGGACAGGGGGCCTGAGAACACTGAAGCTTTCTTT,CASSGDRGPENTEAFF
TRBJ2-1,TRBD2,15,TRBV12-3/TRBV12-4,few,TGTGCCAGCAGTTTCGGTAGCGGGGTGTACAATGAGCAGTTCTTC,CASSFGSGVYNEQFF
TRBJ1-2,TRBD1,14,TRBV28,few,TGTGCCAGCAGTCCCGGGACAGGGGTCTATGGCTACACCTTC,CASSPGTGVYGYTF
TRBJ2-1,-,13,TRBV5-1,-,TGCGCCAGCAGACCAGGGGCAGACAATGAGCAGTTCTTC,CASRPGADNEQFF
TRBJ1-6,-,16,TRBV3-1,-,TGTGCCAGCAGCCAAGAATGGAGCTCCTATAATTCACCCCTCCACTTT,CASSQEWSSYNSPLHF
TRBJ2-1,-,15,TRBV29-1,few,TGCAGCGTTGACCTGGACGGCCTCTCCTACAATGAGCAGTTCTTC,CSVDLDGLSYNEQFF
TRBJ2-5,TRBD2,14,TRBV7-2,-,TGTGCCAGCAGCTTAGAATCCGGGAGGAAGACCCAGTACTTC,CASSLESGRKTQYF
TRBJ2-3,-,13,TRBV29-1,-,TGCAGCGTTGCGACCGCCTCCCCAGATACGCAGTATTTT,CSVATASPDTQYF
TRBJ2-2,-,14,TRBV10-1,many,TGCGCCAGCAGTGTGGCAGGGCGGGACGGGGAGCTGTTTTTT,CASSVAGRDGELFF
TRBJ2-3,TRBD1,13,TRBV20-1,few,TGCAGTGCTGATCCAGGGGGCTCCTATACGCAGTATTTT,CSADPGGSYTQYF
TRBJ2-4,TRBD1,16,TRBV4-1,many,TGCGCCAGCAGCCAAGAGGGGGCAGGGGGCTTAGACATTCAGTACTTC,CASSQEGAGGLDIQYF
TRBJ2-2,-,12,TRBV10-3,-,TGTGCCATCAGGCCGGACACCGGGGAGCTGTTTTTT,CAIRPDTGELFF
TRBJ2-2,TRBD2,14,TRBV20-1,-,TGCAGTGCTAGAGATCTTAGCGGGGGGCGGGAGCTGTTTTTT,CSARDLSGGRELFF
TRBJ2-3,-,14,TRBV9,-,TGTGCCAGCAGCGTAAGATGGGGGCGAGATACGCAGTATTTT,CASSVRWGRDTQYF
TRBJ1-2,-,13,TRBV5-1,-,TGCGCCAGCAGATTTGCAGGGGACTATGGCTACACCTTC,CASRFAGDYGYTF
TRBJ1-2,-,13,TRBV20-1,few,TGCAATCCAGGAACCATTTCTAACTATGGCTACACCTTC,CNPGTISNYGYTF
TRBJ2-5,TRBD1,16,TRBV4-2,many,TGTGCCAGCAGCACCGTTGGGCCAGGGGGCCAAGAGACCCAGTACTTC,CASSTVGPGGQETQYF
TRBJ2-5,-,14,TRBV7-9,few,TGTGCCAGCAGTTCCTCCCGGACACTAGAGACCCAGTACTTC,CASSSSRTLETQYF
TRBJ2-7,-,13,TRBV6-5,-,TGTGCCAGCGGCTTTGGGGAATCAGGCAAGCAGTACTTC,CASGFGESGKQYF